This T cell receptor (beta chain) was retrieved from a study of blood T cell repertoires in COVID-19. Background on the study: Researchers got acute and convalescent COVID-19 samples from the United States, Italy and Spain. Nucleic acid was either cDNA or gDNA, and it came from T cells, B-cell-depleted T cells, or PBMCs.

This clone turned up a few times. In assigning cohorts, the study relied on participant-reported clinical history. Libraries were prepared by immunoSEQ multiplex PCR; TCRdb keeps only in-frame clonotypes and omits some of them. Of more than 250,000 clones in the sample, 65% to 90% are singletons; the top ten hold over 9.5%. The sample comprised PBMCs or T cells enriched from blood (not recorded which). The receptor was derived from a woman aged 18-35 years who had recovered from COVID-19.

CDR3 amino acids: CSVEEGGSTDTQYF. DNA of the CDR3: TGCAGCGTTGAAGAGGGCGGGAGCACAGATACGCAGTATTTT. The V call is TRBV29-1, the J call TRBJ2-3; D might be TRBD2 (5 bases). The germline V gene encodes CDR1 SQVTM and CDR2 ANQGSEA. The CDR3 is 14 amino acids. V was cut by 0 bases and J by 0 bases, with 7 bases left in between.